Below, 10 T cell receptor beta chains from the same sample are listed, as sequenced in a study of regulatory T cells in long-lasting Graves disease. Libraries of TCR beta came from iRepertoire HTBI primers plus Arm-PCR of CDR3 regions. MiXCR, applied by TCRdb to the multiplex PCR reads, yields one record per CDR3 protein. The sample includes about 540,000 distinct CDR3 sequences, approximately 15% of them seen just once. Time point defined: newly diagnosed GD, antithyroid drugs for less than 3 months. The TCR library was made from RNA that had been extracted from PBMCs in TRIzol. This sample also belongs to another study, concerning T cells in Graves' hyperthyroidism and ophthalmopathy.

Material: peripheral blood mononuclear cells (PBMCs), obtained at new diagnosis, from a patient treated with antithyroid drugs. These receptors were collected from a man aged 25 to 45 with Graves disease.

This chain connects TRBV19 to TRBJ2-7; D gene uncertain. Germline V CDR1 and CDR2: LNHDA, SQIVND (reference sequence). Trimming shortened V by 6 bases and J by 3 bases, and 9 bases separated the two germline ends. CDR3 size: 12 residues. The CDR3 DNA is TGTGCCAGTAGGGGGTCCTACTACGAGCAGTACTTC. Residues: CASRGSYYEQYF.

This clonotype was detected many times. An end of the junction does not agree with germline; a read error may underlie this. V is TRBV7-7 and J is TRBJ2-3; D is unclear. Germline-derived CDR1 and CDR2 are SSHAT and FNYEAQ (reference sequence). The CDR3 runs 13 residues. CDR3 sequence: CASSLNGLDTQYF. In DNA, the CDR3 is TGTGCTAGCAGCCTCAACGGTTTGGATACGCAGTATTTT.

Many counts were recorded for this clonotype. The V call is TRBV5-1, the J call TRBJ2-1; no clear D gene. V lost 2 bases, J lost 3 bases, and 12 bases lay in between. In germline, CDR1 is SGHRS, CDR2 YFSETQ. This CDR3 comprises 15 residues. The CDR3 spells CASSLSSRGYNEQFF. The CDR3 DNA reads TGCGCCAGCAGCTTATCTTCTAGAGGCTACAATGAGCAGTTCTTC.

This clonotype was seen at least ten times. The V gene is TRBV10-3, the J gene TRBJ2-5; D might be TRBD1 or TRBD2, each matching 6 bases. Deletions cut 2 bases from V and 3 bases from J, with 13 bases between. Germline CDR1 ENHRY, CDR2 SYGVKD. CDR3 length equals 15 residues. CDR3 loop: CAISENRGLEETQYF. In DNA, the CDR3 is TGTGCCATCAGTGAGAACCGGGGGCTCGAAGAGACCCAGTACTTC.

This clonotype has a count of ten or more. The chain has TRBV10-1 and TRBJ1-5; maybe TRBD1 (5 bases). The germline V and J ends were trimmed by 1 base and 5 bases, with 6 bases remaining between them. The germline V gene encodes CDR1 WNHNN and CDR2 SYGVQD (reference sequence). The CDR3 loop spans 13 amino acids. The CDR3 reads CASSEWGDQPQHF. The DNA of the CDR3 is TGCGCCAGCAGTGAGTGGGGGGATCAGCCCCAGCATTTT.

The chain uses TRBV27 and TRBJ1-2; D is perhaps TRBD1 (6 bases). V was shortened by 4 bases and J by 2 bases, with 11 bases between the two germline ends. Germline loops: CDR1 MNHEY, CDR2 SMNVEV (reference sequence). This CDR3 contains 14 residues. In DNA, the CDR3 is TGTGCCAGCAGTTCGTGGCAGGGGAACTATGGCTACACCTTC. It codes for CASSSWQGNYGYTF.

The chain uses TRBV20-1 and TRBJ2-7; D perhaps matches TRBD1 (6 bases). Germline V lookup: CDR1 DFQATT, CDR2 SNEGSKA (reference sequence). This CDR3 has 12 residues. Trimming stripped 3 bases from V and 4 bases from J, with 10 bases between. The CDR3 DNA reads TGCAGTGCTAGGGAGAGGGGGTACGAGCAGTACTTC. This gives the protein CSARERGYEQYF.

In DNA form, the CDR3 reads TGCAGTGCAAGGCGGCGACTAGCGGAAGAGACCCAGTACTTC. It translates to CSARRRLAEETQYF. The V gene is TRBV20-1, the J gene TRBJ2-5, with 9 positions matching TRBD2. The germline gives CDR1 DFQATT, CDR2 SNEGSKA (reference sequence). The CDR3 totals 14 residues. After removal of 6 bases from V and 3 bases from J, the junction contained 8 bases not matched to a gene.

The J gene is TRBJ1-5, the V gene TRBV12-3 or TRBV12-4; TRBD1 aligns across 7 bases. The CDR3 loop spans 14 amino acids. The V gene end was trimmed by 4 bases and the J gene end by 4 bases; junction bases not matched to a gene: 4. Here the CDR3 reads CASSYRDRNQPQHF. The CDR3 DNA reads TGTGCCAGCAGTTACCGGGACAGAAATCAGCCCCAGCATTTT.

Here the CDR3 DNA reads TGCAGGGGCGGGGGGCCAAGCACAGATACGCAGTATTTT. Residues: CRGGGPSTDTQYF. This chain joins TRBV20-1 and TRBJ2-3, with 8 bases identical to TRBD2. Per the germline V gene, CDR1 is DFQATT and CDR2 is SNEGSKA (reference sequence). CDR3 length equals 13 residues.